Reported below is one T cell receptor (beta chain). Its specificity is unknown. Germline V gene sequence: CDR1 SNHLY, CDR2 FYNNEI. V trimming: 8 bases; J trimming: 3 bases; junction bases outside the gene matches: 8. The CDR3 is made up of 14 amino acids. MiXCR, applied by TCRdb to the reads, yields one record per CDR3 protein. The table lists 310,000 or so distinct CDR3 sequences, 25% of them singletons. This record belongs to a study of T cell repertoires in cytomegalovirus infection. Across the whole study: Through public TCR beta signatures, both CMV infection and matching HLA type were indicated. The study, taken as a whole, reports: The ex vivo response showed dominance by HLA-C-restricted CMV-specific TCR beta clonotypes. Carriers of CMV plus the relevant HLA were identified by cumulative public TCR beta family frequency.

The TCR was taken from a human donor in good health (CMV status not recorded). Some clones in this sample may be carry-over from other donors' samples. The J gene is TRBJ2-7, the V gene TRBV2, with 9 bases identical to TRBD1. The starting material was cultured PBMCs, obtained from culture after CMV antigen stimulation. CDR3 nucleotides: TGTGCCAGCCGGGGCGGGGACAGGGTCTACGAGCAGTACTTC. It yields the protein CASRGGDRVYEQYF.